These 25 T cell receptor beta chains were all obtained from the same sample, sequenced in a study of T cell responses to AZD1222 COVID-19 vaccine. Here immunoSEQ multiplex PCR was the method, and the copy in TCRdb shows in-frame clones only, minus some. Of about 140,000 clones listed, 80% to 90% were seen once; the top ten hold around 3%. The specimen comprised peripheral blood, sampled on day 0 of AZD1222 vaccination. The receptors originated from an adult in good health.

The chain uses TRBV28 and TRBJ2-7; D is uncertain. V was trimmed by 3 bases and J by 5 bases, leaving 14 bases between them. CDR1 is MDHEN, CDR2 SYDVKM, per germline. The CDR3 spans 14 residues. Written as DNA, the CDR3 is TGTGCCAGCAGTTTTCTGGGGATCAAAAACGAGCAGTACTTC. It specifies CASSFLGIKNEQYF. Variable domain in full (rest from reference TRBV28 and TRBJ2-7): DVKVTQSSRYLVKRTGEKVFLECVQDMDHENMFWYRQDPGLGLRLIYFSYDVKMKEKGDIPEGYSVSREKKERFSLILESASTNQTSMYLCASSFLGIKNEQYFGPGTRLTVT.

The V gene is TRBV7-9, the J gene TRBJ1-3; no clear D gene. Per germline, CDR1 SEHNR and CDR2 FQNEAQ (reference sequence). The CDR3 length is 13 residues. Trimming stripped 4 bases from V and 3 bases from J, with 7 bases between. This chain's CDR3 is CASSSRIGNTIYF. In DNA form, the CDR3 reads TGTGCCAGCAGCTCAAGAATTGGAAACACCATATATTTT.

There are a few counts of this clone. The CDR3 coding sequence is TGTGCCAGTGGCTGGACGGACGGAGATCGAAGAGGCTACACCTTC. This encodes CASGWTDGDRRGYTF. The chain combines TRBV19 with TRBJ1-2; D is ambiguous. This CDR3 is built from 15 residues. V was pared by 8 bases and J by 8 bases, with 24 bases between. Germline CDR1 is LNHDA and CDR2 is SQIVND (reference sequence).

J is TRBJ1-5 and V is TRBV7-2; the D gene is possibly TRBD1 (5 bases). This CDR3 is built from 15 residues. Germline values: CDR1 SGHTA, CDR2 FQGNSA. Trimming took off 5 bases at V and 0 bases at J, with 11 bases between the two ends. The CDR3 protein is CASSPQGDSNQPQHF. The CDR3 DNA follows: TGTGCCAGCAGCCCGCAGGGAGATAGCAATCAGCCCCAGCATTTT.

J is TRBJ2-2 and V is TRBV10-3, with D possibly being TRBD1 or TRBD2 (6 bases each). Trimming cost V 10 bases and J 5 bases, with 14 bases left between them. CDR3 length: 13 residues. CDR1 and CDR2 from the germline V gene are ENHRY and SYGVKD. Here the CDR3 reads CASGVGTTGELFF. CDR3 bases: TGTGCCAGCGGGGTGGGGACAACCGGGGAGCTGTTTTTT.

This clone was seen only a few times. V and J are TRBV25-1 and TRBJ2-1, with a weak D call TRBD1 (6 bases). Trimming cost V 1 base and J 7 bases, with 17 bases left between them. There are 16 residues in the CDR3. The germline V gene encodes CDR1 MGHDK and CDR2 SYGVNS. CDR3 DNA sequence: TGTGCCAGCAGTGAATGGGGGCAGGGATTGTTGAATGAGCAGTTCTTC. Translation: CASSEWGQGLLNEQFF.

The V gene is TRBV6-2 or TRBV6-3, the J gene TRBJ1-4; maybe TRBD1 (6 bases). V was shortened by 0 bases and J by 10 bases, with 15 bases between the two germline ends. The CDR3 is 15 residues long. The V gene's germline CDR1 is MNHEY and CDR2 SVGEGT. CDR3 amino acids: CASSYSWTEGGKLFF. The CDR3 DNA follows: TGTGCCAGCAGTTACTCCTGGACCGAAGGGGGAAAACTGTTTTTT.

This chain links TRBV10-3 with TRBJ1-4; D remains ambiguous. Trimming pared 7 bases from V and 6 bases from J, leaving 12 bases between. Germline assignment: CDR1 ENHRY and CDR2 SYGVKD. CDR3 length equals 13 residues. The CDR3 loop reads CAIKAAGDEKLFF. As DNA, the CDR3 is TGTGCCATCAAGGCTGCCGGGGATGAAAAACTGTTTTTT.

V is TRBV9 and J is TRBJ2-1, with 7 bases aligning to TRBD2. The CDR3 loop spans 14 amino acids. The germline V gene encodes CDR1 SGDLS and CDR2 YYNGEE. Unmatched junction bases numbered 2, after V lost 4 bases and J lost 1 base. CDR3: CASSSGGSYNEQFF. DNA of the CDR3: TGTGCCAGCAGCTCCGGGGGGTCCTACAATGAGCAGTTCTTC.

This clone appeared a few times. For the CDR3, the DNA is TGCAGCGTTGGAGGACAGGGGAACGGGGAGCTGTTTTTT. This codes for CSVGGQGNGELFF. The chain employs TRBV29-1 and TRBJ2-2; the match to TRBD1 covers 9 bases. Germline trimming cut 4 bases from V and 7 bases from J; bases unmatched to any gene: 4. CDR1 SQVTM and CDR2 ANQGSEA come from the germline V gene. CDR3 length: 13 amino acids.

CDR3 in amino acids: CASSTSGRSGETQYF. Written as DNA, the CDR3 is TGTGCCAGCAGTACTAGCGGGAGAAGCGGGGAGACCCAGTACTTC. The genes are TRBV6-5 and TRBJ2-5; the match to TRBD2 covers 11 bases. The germline CDR1 and CDR2 sequences are MNHEY and SVGAGI. The trim removed 5 bases at V and 5 bases at J, leaving 7 bases unmatched. The CDR3 runs to 15 residues.

This clone has just a few counts. V and J are TRBV7-8 and TRBJ1-2; TRBD1 matches 12 bases. Germline lookup yields CDR1 SGHVS and CDR2 FQNEAQ. The V gene end was trimmed by 4 bases and the J gene end by 7 bases; junction bases not matched to a gene: 10. The CDR3 is 16 amino acids. CDR3 sequence reads: CASSSPVGQGALGYTF. Written as DNA, the CDR3 is TGTGCCAGCAGCTCCCCCGTGGGACAGGGGGCGCTTGGCTACACCTTC.

This clone was seen only once. This chain uses TRBV11-3 with TRBJ2-7; D ambiguous. Germline V lookup: CDR1 SGHNT, CDR2 YENEEA. Trimming removed 5 bases from V and 0 bases from J, with 14 bases in between. The CDR3 is 15 amino acids. The CDR3 DNA follows: TGTGCCAGCAGCCAACGTTCCGGGCCCTCCTACGAGCAGTACTTC. Protein sequence: CASSQRSGPSYEQYF.

The gene calls are TRBV12-3 or TRBV12-4 and TRBJ2-5; tentatively, D is TRBD1 or TRBD2 (5 bases each). V was pared by 5 bases and J by 6 bases, with 13 bases between. The CDR3 runs to 13 residues. The CDR3 loop is CASSRAEGQTQYF. CDR3 in DNA: TGTGCCAGCAGTCGAGCCGAGGGACAGACCCAGTACTTC.

The genes are TRBV14 and TRBJ2-1; TRBD2 aligns across 7 bases. Germline trimming cut 4 bases from V and 9 bases from J; bases unmatched to any gene: 6. CDR3 length: 13 amino acids. The germline V gene encodes CDR1 SGHDN and CDR2 FVKESK. Here the CDR3 reads CASSPVWEGEQFF. The CDR3 bases are TGTGCCAGCAGCCCGGTATGGGAGGGTGAGCAGTTCTTC.

The chain couples TRBV19 to TRBJ1-1, with 8 bases that match TRBD1. Germline CDR1 is LNHDA and CDR2 is SQIVND (reference sequence). J lost 0 bases, V lost 4 bases, and 4 bases had no gene match. CDR3 length: 15 amino acids. The CDR3 nucleotides are TGTGCCAGTAGTACCAGGGGGCAACTGAACACTGAAGCTTTCTTT. It encodes CASSTRGQLNTEAFF. The full variable domain, with the rest looked up from reference TRBV19 and TRBJ1-1, is DGGITQSPKYLFRKEGQNVTLSCEQNLNHDAMYWYRQDPGQGLRLIYYSQIVNDFQKGDIAEGYSVSREKKESFPLTVTSAQKNPTAFYLCASSTRGQLNTEAFFGQGTRLTVV.

The chain has TRBV19 and TRBJ1-2, with 8 bases identical to TRBD1. J lost 5 bases, V lost 3 bases, and 8 bases had no gene match. CDR3 length: 15 residues. Per germline, CDR1 LNHDA and CDR2 SQIVND (reference sequence). The CDR3 DNA reads as TGTGCCAGTAGTATGGCGGGGCAGGGGGCTTATGGCTACACCTTC. This codes for CASSMAGQGAYGYTF.

The J gene is TRBJ1-2, the V gene TRBV27, with D possibly TRBD1 on 5 matching bases. V gave up 5 bases and J gave up 6 bases, with 16 bases separating them. The germline CDR1 and CDR2 sequences are MNHEY and SMNVEV (reference sequence). The CDR3 totals 14 residues. CDR3 sequence reads: CASSPTGRTHGYTF. The CDR3 nucleotides read TGTGCCAGCAGTCCAACAGGAAGAACCCATGGCTACACCTTC.

This clone showed up just once. V is TRBV10-3 and J is TRBJ1-4; TRBD1 aligns across 7 bases. The CDR3 is 12 amino acids. J was trimmed by 8 bases and V by 10 bases; bases with no gene match: 7. Germline CDR1 ENHRY, CDR2 SYGVKD. CDR3 DNA: TGTGCCACCAGGGGGGGTAGCGAAAAACTGTTTTTT. It specifies CATRGGSEKLFF.

The CDR3 nucleotides read TGCGCCAGCAGCCACTTGGGACTAGCGGGAGGACACTCCTACAATGAGCAGTTCTTC. It codes for CASSHLGLAGGHSYNEQFF. The chain is built from TRBV4-1 and TRBJ2-1, with TRBD2 matching over 15 bases. V lost 3 bases and J lost 0; bases outside the gene matches: 6. CDR1 and CDR2 (germline): MGHRA, YSYEKL. The CDR3 sequence is 19 residues long.

This rearrangement joins TRBV7-3 to TRBJ2-7, with D unclear. The CDR3 extends over 13 amino acids. Germline CDR1 SGHTA, CDR2 FQGTGA. V lost 5 bases to trimming and J lost 1 base, with 9 bases between them. CDR3: CASSRGPSYEQYF. The CDR3 coding sequence is TGTGCCAGCAGCCGCGGACCTTCCTACGAGCAGTACTTC.

This chain connects TRBV6-5 to TRBJ2-1; D gene ambiguous. The CDR3 totals 14 residues. Germline V CDR1 and CDR2: MNHEY, SVGAGI. V lost 0 bases, J lost 5 bases, and 8 bases lay in between. The CDR3 region has the DNA TGTGCCAGCAGTTACTCACGGGTGAACAATGAGCAGTTCTTC. This codes for CASSYSRVNNEQFF.

CDR3 bases: TGTGCCAGCAGTTACGTGACCAACACCGGGGAGCTGTTTTTT. Its translation: CASSYVTNTGELFF. This chain connects TRBV6-5 to TRBJ2-2; D not certain. In germline, CDR1 is MNHEY, CDR2 SVGAGI. The CDR3 covers 14 residues. The V end was cut by 2 bases, the J end by 2 bases, with 6 bases between.

This chain links TRBV19 with TRBJ1-4, with D tentatively TRBD1 (5 bases). Trimming shortened V by 10 bases and J by 5 bases, and 20 bases separated the two germline ends. This CDR3 is built from 15 residues. Germline V lookup: CDR1 LNHDA, CDR2 SQIVND (reference sequence). CDR3 amino acids: CATAPGGGPNEKLFF. CDR3 sequence (DNA): TGTGCCACCGCACCGGGGGGTGGACCGAATGAAAAACTGTTTTTT.

This sequence joins TRBV19 and TRBJ2-2; unclear D gene. Deletions cut 0 bases from V and 4 bases from J, with 18 bases between. CDR1 and CDR2 (germline): LNHDA, SQIVND (reference sequence). This CDR3 is built from 18 residues. CDR3 nucleotides: TGTGCCAGTAGTATAGATCTATTTGACGCCAGACGCACCGGGGAGCTGTTTTTT. This gives the protein CASSIDLFDARRTGELFF. Filled out from reference TRBV19 and TRBJ2-2, the complete variable domain reads DGGITQSPKYLFRKEGQNVTLSCEQNLNHDAMYWYRQDPGQGLRLIYYSQIVNDFQKGDIAEGYSVSREKKESFPLTVTSAQKNPTAFYLCASSIDLFDARRTGELFFGEGSRLTVL.